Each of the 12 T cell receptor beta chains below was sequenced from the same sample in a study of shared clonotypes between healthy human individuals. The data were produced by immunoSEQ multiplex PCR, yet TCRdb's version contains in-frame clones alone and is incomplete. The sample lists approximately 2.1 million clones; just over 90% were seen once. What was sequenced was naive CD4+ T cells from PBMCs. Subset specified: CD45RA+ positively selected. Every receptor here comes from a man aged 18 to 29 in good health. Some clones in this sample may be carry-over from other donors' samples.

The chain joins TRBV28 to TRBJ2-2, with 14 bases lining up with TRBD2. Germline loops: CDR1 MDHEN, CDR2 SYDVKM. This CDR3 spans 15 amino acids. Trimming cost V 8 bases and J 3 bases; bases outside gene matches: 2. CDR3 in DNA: TGTGCCAGCGGACTAGCGGGAGGTGACACCGGGGAGCTGTTTTTT. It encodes CASGLAGGDTGELFF.

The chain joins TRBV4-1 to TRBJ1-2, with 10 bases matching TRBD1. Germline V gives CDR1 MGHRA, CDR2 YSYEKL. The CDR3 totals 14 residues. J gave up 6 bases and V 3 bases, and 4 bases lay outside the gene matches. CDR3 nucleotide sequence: TGCGCCAGCAGCCACCCCGGACAGGGGGATGGCTACACCTTC. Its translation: CASSHPGQGDGYTF.

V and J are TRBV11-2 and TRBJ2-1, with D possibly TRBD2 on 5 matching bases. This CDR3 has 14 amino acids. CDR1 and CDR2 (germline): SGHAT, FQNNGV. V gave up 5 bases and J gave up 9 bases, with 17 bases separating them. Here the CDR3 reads CASSLEGAGGEQFF. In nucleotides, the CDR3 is TGTGCCAGCAGCCTCGAGGGTGCGGGTGGTGAGCAGTTCTTC.

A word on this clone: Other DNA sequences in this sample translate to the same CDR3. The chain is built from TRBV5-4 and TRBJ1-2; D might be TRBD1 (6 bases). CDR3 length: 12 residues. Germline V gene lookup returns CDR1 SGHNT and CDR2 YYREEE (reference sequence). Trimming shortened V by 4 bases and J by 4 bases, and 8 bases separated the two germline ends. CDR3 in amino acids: CASSLDSYGYTF. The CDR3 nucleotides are TGTGCCAGCAGCCTGGACAGCTATGGCTACACCTTC.

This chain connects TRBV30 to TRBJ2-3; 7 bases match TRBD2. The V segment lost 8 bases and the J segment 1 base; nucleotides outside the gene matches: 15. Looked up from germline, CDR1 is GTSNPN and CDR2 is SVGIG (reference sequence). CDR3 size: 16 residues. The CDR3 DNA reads TGTGCCGCCCTCAGAAGATTAGCGGGTGGCACAGATACGCAGTATTTT. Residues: CAALRRLAGGTDTQYF.

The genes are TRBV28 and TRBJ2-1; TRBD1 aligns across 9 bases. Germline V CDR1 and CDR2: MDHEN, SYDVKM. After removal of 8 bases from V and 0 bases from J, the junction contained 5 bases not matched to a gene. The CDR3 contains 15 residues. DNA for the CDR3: TGTGCCAGCCTAGGACAGGGGAACTCCTACAATGAGCAGTTCTTC. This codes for CASLGQGNSYNEQFF.

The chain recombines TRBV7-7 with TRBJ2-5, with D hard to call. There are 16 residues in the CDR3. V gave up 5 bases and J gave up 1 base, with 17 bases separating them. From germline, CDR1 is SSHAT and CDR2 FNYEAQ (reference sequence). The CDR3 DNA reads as TGTGCCAGCAGCCCCCCAAGGTTGCGAGGCCAAGAGACCCAGTACTTC. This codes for CASSPPRLRGQETQYF.

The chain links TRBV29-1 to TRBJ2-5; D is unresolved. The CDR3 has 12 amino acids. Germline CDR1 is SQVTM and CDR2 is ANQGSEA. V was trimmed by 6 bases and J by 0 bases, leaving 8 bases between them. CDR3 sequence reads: CSVDKNQETQYF. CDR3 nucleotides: TGCAGCGTCGACAAGAACCAAGAGACCCAGTACTTC.

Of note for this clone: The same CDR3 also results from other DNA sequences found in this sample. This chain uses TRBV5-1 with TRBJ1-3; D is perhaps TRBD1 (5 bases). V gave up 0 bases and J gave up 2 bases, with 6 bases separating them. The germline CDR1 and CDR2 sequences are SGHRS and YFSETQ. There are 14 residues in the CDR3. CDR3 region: CASSLAGTGNTIYF. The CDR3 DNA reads TGCGCCAGCAGCTTGGCAGGGACTGGAAACACCATATATTTT. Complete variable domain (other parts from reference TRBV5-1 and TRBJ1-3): KAGVTQTPRYLIKTRGQQVTLSCSPISGHRSVSWYQQTPGQGLQFLFEYFSETQRNKGNFPGRFSGRQFSNSRSEMNVSTLELGDSALYLCASSLAGTGNTIYFGEGSWLTVV.

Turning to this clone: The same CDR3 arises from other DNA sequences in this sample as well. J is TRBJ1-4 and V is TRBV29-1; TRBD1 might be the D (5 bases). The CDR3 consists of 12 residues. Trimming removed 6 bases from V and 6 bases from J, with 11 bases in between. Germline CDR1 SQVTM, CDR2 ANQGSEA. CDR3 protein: CSVTGADEKLFF. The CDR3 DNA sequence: TGCAGCGTGACCGGGGCGGATGAAAAACTGTTTTTT.

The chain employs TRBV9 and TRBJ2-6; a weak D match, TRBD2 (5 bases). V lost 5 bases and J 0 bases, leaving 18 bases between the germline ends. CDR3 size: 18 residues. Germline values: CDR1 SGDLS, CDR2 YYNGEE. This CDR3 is CASSIIGLTYSGANVLTF. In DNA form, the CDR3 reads TGTGCCAGCAGTATCATCGGACTTACCTACTCTGGGGCCAACGTCCTGACTTTC.

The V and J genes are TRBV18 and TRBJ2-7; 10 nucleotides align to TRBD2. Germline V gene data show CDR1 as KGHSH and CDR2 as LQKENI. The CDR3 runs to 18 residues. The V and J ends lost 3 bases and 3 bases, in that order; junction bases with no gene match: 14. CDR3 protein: CASSPRGAGLAGVYEQYF. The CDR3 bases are TGTGCCAGCTCACCGAGGGGCGCGGGGCTAGCGGGAGTCTACGAGCAGTACTTC.